The present entry profiles one TCR beta chain with its context. Its antigen is currently not known. No per-base quality is available; no much larger clone lies one base away. The library was produced with 5' RACE. The listed sequencing device is Illumina HiSeq 2000. A universal primer binding site was added through template switching, and the final cDNA carried a unique molecular identifier so that TCR cDNA molecules could be counted accurately. Specific primers in the conserved constant-segment region were used to synthesize first-strand cDNA for TCR alpha and beta chains. To control for contamination, every cDNA library carried two barcodes: a SMART-Mk sample barcode plus Illumina barcodes. Two successive PCR steps introduced TruSeq adapter sequences along with Illumina sample barcodes. Sequencing of the TCR alpha and beta cDNA libraries was done on the Illumina HiSeq platform using custom primers. Under the source paper's analysis protocol: MiGEC was used to process raw reads and extract unique molecular identifiers, and MiXCR was used to find CDR3 positions. Recombination models were inferred per individual with the repgenHMM and IGoR tools using an EM algorithm. Shared clonotype analysis was performed with the tcR package in R, normalizing sharing by the product of cloneset sizes. To study raw recombination without the effects of thymic and clonal selection, out-of-frame nonproductive sequences were analyzed. TCRdb cleaned the public reads at Q25 with fastp, built clones with MiXCR and kept in-frame beta chains. Each record represents a unique CDR3 protein, reported with the most common genes and DNA among its rows. The V and J calls, along with clone size, are taken from TCRdb and not from the paper's own processing. Recorded for this sample are a few hundred thousand distinct CDR3 sequences; roughly a tenth of them occurred a single time. Clones ranked in the top ten supply about 9% of the sample.

V is clipped by 8 bases and J by 2 bases, and the sequence between their germline boundaries is 16 bases long. Measured from the cysteine to the phenylalanine, the CDR3 is 16 residues long. The entry retains the CDR3 DNA only, 48 bases that are in frame from base 1. The germline V gene yields ENHRY for CDR1 and SYGVKD for CDR2. This sample is part of a study of identical twins (TCRdb year 2016). With respect to the entire study: To test whether fetal clonotypes persist, the study used deep sequencing on TCR alpha and beta repertoires from monozygotic twins, unrelated adults of various ages, and cord blood. Replicate twin experiments were performed at different times using different library preparation protocols to rule out contamination. Points the paper makes about the study in general: Because the same donors could not be followed over many years, conclusions were based on cross-sectional statistical analysis. Compared with coincidental sharing between unrelated individuals, out-of-frame TCR alpha sequences shared between twins showed an excess of sequences with low generation probability. In monozygotic twins, out-of-frame TCR alpha sharing was systematically underestimated by recombination models, although the models agreed with sharing between unrelated individuals. Zero-insertion analyses could be partly confounded by invariant T cells such as MAIT and iNKT, though diverse VJ usage argued against such confounding for most clonotypes. Excess twin sharing in beta out-of-frame sequences was weaker because fewer shared sequences lowered the signal-to-noise ratio. Fewer insertions were carried by abundant cord blood beta clonotypes, a similar but weaker trend appeared in young adult naive repertoires, and no such trend appeared in memory repertoires.

All donors were healthy Caucasians. Miltenyi CD45RO+ enrichment and human naive T-cell isolation kits were used to isolate memory (CD45RO+) and naive T cells from PBMC. The sequence was collected from a man aged 45-65 years in good health. The chain employs TRBV10-3 and TRBJ2-6; a tentative D call is TRBD2 (7 bases match). The sequenced sample was memory T cells sorted from blood. Explained via the paper, the cell subset or site label denotes: CD45RO+ enriched T cells. The DNA sequence reads TGTGCCATCGGGATGGGGGGGCTGGCTGGGGCCAACGTCCTGACTTTC. Translation gives CAIGMGGLAGANVLTF.